Listed below are T cell receptor beta chains from one sample, sequenced in a study of CD8 T cells in ankylosing spondylitis. Using its own MiXCR run on the 5' RACE reads, TCRdb lists one record per CDR3 protein. The data show some 87,000 distinct CDR3 sequences, around 10% seen once. The sample was blood, either unsorted or a sorted T cell fraction (not recorded which). All receptors come from a male donor with ankylosing spondylitis or in good health (not recorded which). CDR3s include the opening cysteine and the closing phenylalanine or tryptophan. The order of the fields is clone size, CDR3 length, J gene, D gene, V gene, CDR3 protein, CDR3 DNA. D genes are given only for firm matches. Size is stated for part of the rows, as once, few or many counts, or as a class when the clone is expanded.

>few|16|TRBJ2-6|.|TRBV20-1
CSARDGRGSGANVLTF
TGCAGTGCTAGAGATGGAAGGGGCTCTGGGGCCAACGTCCTGACTTTC
>many|15|TRBJ2-1|TRBD2|TRBV6-1
CASSRSGGSINEQFF
TGTGCCAGCAGTCGAAGCGGGGGGTCGATCAATGAGCAGTTCTTC
>many|12|TRBJ2-1|TRBD1|TRBV12-3/TRBV12-4
CASSYRGYEQFF
TGTGCCAGCAGTTACAGGGGTTACGAGCAGTTCTTC
>many|15|TRBJ2-1|.|TRBV21-1
CASSKSKDSYNEQFF
TGTGCCAGCAGCAAAAGTAAGGACTCCTACAATGAGCAGTTCTTC
>.|14|TRBJ2-6|.|TRBV6-6
CASSYSSGANVLTF
TGTGCCAGCAGTTACTCGAGTGGGGCCAACGTCCTGACTTTC
>.|16|TRBJ2-1|.|TRBV4-2
CASSQGGGGPSDEQFF
TGTGCCAGCAGCCAAGGGGGGGGGGGGCCGAGCGATGAGCAGTTCTTC
>many|15|TRBJ2-4|.|TRBV24-1
CATSPGGGAKNIQYF
TGTGCCACCAGCCCAGGGGGGGGGGCCAAAAACATTCAGTACTTC
>many|18|TRBJ2-1|TRBD2|TRBV9
CASTQAPPRTSPYNEQFF
TGTGCCAGCACTCAGGCCCCCCCCCGGACTAGCCCCTACAATGAGCAGTTCTTC
>many|14|TRBJ1-2|TRBD1|TRBV7-2
CASSLGTGVGGYTF
TGTGCCAGCAGCTTGGGCACAGGGGTGGGGGGCTACACCTTC
>.|16|TRBJ2-1|TRBD1|TRBV19
CASRINRDRGYDEQFF
TGTGCCAGTAGGATTAACCGGGACAGGGGATACGATGAGCAGTTCTTC
>many|17|TRBJ2-5|.|TRBV6-2/TRBV6-3
CASSSTGLLRHQETQYF
TGTGCCAGCAGTTCCACTGGCCTTCTTCGACACCAAGAGACCCAGTACTTC
>many|16|TRBJ2-7|TRBD2|TRBV24-1
CATSESLAGPPYEQYF
TGTGCCACCAGTGAGTCACTAGCGGGGCCTCCCTACGAGCAGTACTTC
>many|13|TRBJ2-3|.|TRBV3-1
CASSPEPPDTQYF
TGTGCCAGCAGCCCTGAGCCTCCAGATACGCAGTATTTT
>many|15|TRBJ2-1|.|TRBV28
CASSLSAALKLEQFF
TGTGCCAGCAGTCTCAGTGCTGCCCTGAAGCTTGAGCAGTTCTTC
>many|12|TRBJ2-3|.|TRBV20-1
CSVPGTTDTQYF
TGCAGTGTACCGGGGACCACAGATACGCAGTATTTT
>few|17|TRBJ2-6|.|TRBV18
CASSRDVELSGANVLTF
TGTGCCAGCTCACGGGACGTTGAGCTCTCTGGGGCCAACGTCCTGACTTTC
>many|14|TRBJ2-1|.|TRBV12-3/TRBV12-4
CASSLQGFNNEQFF
TGTGCCAGCAGTTTACAGGGGTTCAACAATGAGCAGTTCTTC
>many|14|TRBJ1-2|TRBD1|TRBV29-1
CSVSRGQGASGYTF
TGCAGCGTGAGCCGCGGACAGGGGGCAAGTGGCTACACCTTC
>.|14|TRBJ2-7|.|TRBV7-6
CASSLAEEGYEQYF
TGTGCCAGCAGCTTAGCGGAGGAGGGCTACGAGCAGTACTTC
>many|12|TRBJ2-1|.|TRBV15
CATSRKGNEQFF
TGTGCCACCAGCAGAAAGGGAAATGAGCAGTTCTTC
>many|13|TRBJ1-5|.|TRBV9
CASSGRGNQPQHF
TGTGCCAGCAGCGGGAGGGGCAATCAGCCCCAGCATTTT
>many|15|TRBJ1-5|TRBD1|TRBV24-1
CATSGWGTGNQPQHF
TGTGCCACCAGTGGATGGGGGACAGGGAATCAGCCCCAGCATTTT
>many|16|TRBJ2-1|TRBD2|TRBV20-1
CSARPGGGRPYNEQFF
TGCAGTGCTAGACCCGGCGGGGGGCGCCCCTACAATGAGCAGTTCTTC
>many|12|TRBJ2-2|.|TRBV5-1
CASSEPSGELFF
TGCGCCAGCAGCGAACCCTCCGGGGAGCTGTTTTTT
>many|13|TRBJ2-7|TRBD1|TRBV3-1
CASSRTGGYEQYF
TGTGCCAGCAGCCGGACAGGGGGCTACGAGCAGTACTTC